The entry that follows covers one T cell receptor (beta chain) sequence. The entry originates in a study of blood T cell repertoires in COVID-19. Study summary: Nucleic acid was either cDNA or gDNA, and it came from T cells, B-cell-depleted T cells, or PBMCs.

The CDR3 is made up of 14 amino acids. V dropped 3 bases and J dropped 3; count of bases not matched to a gene: 3. Per the germline V gene, CDR1 is LNHNV and CDR2 is YYDKDF (reference sequence). Authors' analysis steps: Nucleated cell counts were estimated from reference gene primer amplification. The assay was immunoSEQ multiplex PCR, and TCRdb's table has in-frame clones only and misses some. V, J and clone size are taken as reported in that table, and D and trimming were inferred from the DNA itself. The sample lists around 110,000 clones, approximately 82% occurring once. The receptor's source is a man aged 70-80 years with active or convalescent COVID-19. The sequenced sample consisted of peripheral blood. The chain links TRBV15 to TRBJ2-7, with 9 bases fitting TRBD1. The chain's CDR3 is CATSRDRGGYEQYF. The CDR3 region has the DNA TGTGCCACCAGCAGGGACAGGGGAGGCTACGAGCAGTACTTC.